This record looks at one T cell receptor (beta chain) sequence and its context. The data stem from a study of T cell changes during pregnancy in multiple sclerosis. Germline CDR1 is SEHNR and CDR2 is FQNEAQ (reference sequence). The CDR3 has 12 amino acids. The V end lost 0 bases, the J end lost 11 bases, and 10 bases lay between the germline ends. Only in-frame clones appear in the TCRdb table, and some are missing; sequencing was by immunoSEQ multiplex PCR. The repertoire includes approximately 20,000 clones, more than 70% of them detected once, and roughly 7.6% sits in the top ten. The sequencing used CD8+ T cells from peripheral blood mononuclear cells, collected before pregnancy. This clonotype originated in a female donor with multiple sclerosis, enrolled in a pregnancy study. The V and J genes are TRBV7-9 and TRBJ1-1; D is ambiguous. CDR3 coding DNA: TGTGCCAGCAGCTTAGCGGCAGGTTTCGCTTTCTTT. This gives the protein CASSLAAGFAFF. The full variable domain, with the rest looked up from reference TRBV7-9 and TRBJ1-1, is DTGVSQNPRHKITKRGQNVTFRCDPISEHNRLYWYRQTLGQGPEFLTYFQNEAQLEKSRLLSDRFSAERPKGSFSTLEIQRTEQGDSAMYLCASSLAAGFAFFGQGTRLTVV.